The clone carrying this T cell receptor (beta chain) has just a few counts. This sample was taken from a study of T cell repertoires in cytomegalovirus infection. This CDR3 spans 17 amino acids. Germline lookup yields CDR1 DFQATT and CDR2 SNEGSKA (reference sequence). V was clipped by 0 bases and J by 0 bases, with 12 bases between them. One entry per CDR3 protein results from TCRdb running MiXCR on the reads. The sample contains some 240,000 distinct CDR3 sequences, over 15% of which appear only once. This TCR derives from a human donor in good health (CMV status not recorded). Some clones in this sample may be carry-over from other donors' samples. Sequenced material: CD8+ T cells from PBMCs. The chain employs TRBV20-1 and TRBJ1-6; TRBD1 is a possible D gene (5 bases). The DNA of the CDR3 is TGCAGTGCTAGAGATGTCGGGGCTAGCTCCTATAATTCACCCCTCCACTTT. Protein: CSARDVGASSYNSPLHF.